Below are 18 T cell receptor beta chains sequenced from a single sample in a study of T cells in Graves' hyperthyroidism and ophthalmopathy. Researchers amplified the TCR beta CDR3 regions from RNA transcripts. The HTBI primer set drove a first-round RT-PCR of the TCR CDR3. MiXCR, applied by TCRdb to the multiplex PCR reads, yields one record per CDR3 protein. Of more than 300,000 distinct CDR3 sequences in the sample, about a sixth are singletons; the top ten hold approximately 30%. Sequencing was done on a sample of blood. The source of these receptors is a woman aged 25 to 39 with Graves' hyperthyroidism that later progressed to Graves' ophthalmopathy.

Details on this clonotype: One end of the junction is discordant with germline, which a read error may explain. V gene TRBV10-2 combines with J gene TRBJ2-5; 9 bases line up with TRBD1. Looked up from germline, CDR1 is WSHSY and CDR2 is SAAADI. The CDR3 consists of 14 residues. CDR3: CPSRQGVRGETQYF. The CDR3 coding sequence is TGCCCCAGCCGACAGGGGGTCCGGGGAGAGACCCAGTACTTC.

This clonotype was observed at least ten times. The rearrangement joins TRBV12-3 or TRBV12-4 to TRBJ1-2, with D maybe TRBD1 (6 bases). V dropped 8 bases and J dropped 0 bases, with 16 bases sitting between them. There are 15 residues in the CDR3. As DNA, the CDR3 is TGTGCCAGCGGGGGCACCAGAGAAGCTAACTATGGCTACACCTTC. This encodes CASGGTREANYGYTF.

This clonotype was detected many times. V gene TRBV20-1 combines with J gene TRBJ2-7; 10 nucleotides agree with TRBD1. Germline V CDR1 and CDR2: DFQATT, SNEGSKA (reference sequence). The CDR3 has 14 amino acids. The junction had 6 bases not matched to a gene; V was cut back by 6 bases and J by 1 base. DNA for the CDR3: TGCAGTGCCCTGGACAGGGGGATATCCTACGAGCAGTACTTC. Protein: CSALDRGISYEQYF.

The table lists this clonotype with many counts. V gene TRBV20-1 combines with J gene TRBJ1-2; 9 positions agree with TRBD1. From germline, CDR1 is DFQATT and CDR2 SNEGSKA (reference sequence). V lost 1 base, J lost 5 bases, and 5 bases stayed unmatched. CDR3 length equals 14 residues. The CDR3 coding sequence is TGCAGTGCTAGAGGCGGAGGGACAGGGTATGGCTACACCTTC. Amino acids: CSARGGGTGYGYTF.

In its sample, this clonotype was seen many times. V gene TRBV6-2 or TRBV6-3 combines with J gene TRBJ2-5; 7 bases agree with TRBD1. This CDR3 region has 14 residues. The trim removed 4 bases at V and 4 bases at J, leaving 6 bases unmatched. Per germline, CDR1 MNHEY and CDR2 SVGEGT. The CDR3 sequence: CASSWVDRLETQYF. CDR3 sequence (DNA): TGTGCCAGCAGTTGGGTGGACAGGCTAGAGACCCAGTACTTC.

This clonotype showed up many times. The chain joins TRBV28 to TRBJ1-2; a possible D gene is TRBD1 (6 bases). Germline V CDR1 and CDR2: MDHEN, SYDVKM. The V end lost 10 bases, the J end lost 8 bases, and 17 bases lay between the germline ends. The CDR3 totals 12 residues. CDR3 DNA sequence: TGTGCCACCCACGTCGACAGGAGGGGCTACACCTTC. Translation gives CATHVDRRGYTF.

This clonotype was picked up many times. The rearrangement links TRBV5-1 to TRBJ2-1; either TRBD1 or TRBD2 may supply D (7 bases each). The CDR3 totals 15 residues. The germline V gene has CDR1 SGHRS and CDR2 YFSETQ. V was cut by 0 bases and J by 4 bases, with 11 bases left in between. The CDR3 DNA reads TGCGCCAGCAGCTTGGGACAGGGACTATACAATGAGCAGTTCTTC. It specifies CASSLGQGLYNEQFF.

This clonotype was found many times. V and J are TRBV10-3 and TRBJ2-1, with D unresolved. Trimming removed 0 bases from V and 4 bases from J, with 13 bases in between. The germline V gene has CDR1 ENHRY and CDR2 SYGVKD. The CDR3 is 16 amino acids. The CDR3 spells CAISESTLSPYNEQFF. For the CDR3, the DNA is TGTGCCATCAGTGAGTCGACTCTGTCTCCTTACAATGAGCAGTTCTTC.

There are many counts of this clonotype. V is TRBV10-3 and J is TRBJ2-7; tentatively, D is TRBD1 or TRBD2 (5 bases each). CDR1 and CDR2 from the germline V gene are ENHRY and SYGVKD. The CDR3 length is 13 residues. The DNA for the CDR3 is TGTGCGTCCTGCCGGGGCGACTCCTACGAGCAGTACTTC. It translates to CASCRGDSYEQYF.

This clonotype was recorded a few times. CDR3 sequence: CSARETGGTDEQFF. The CDR3 nucleotides read TGCAGTGCTAGAGAGACAGGGGGCACGGATGAGCAGTTCTTC. The genes are TRBV20-1 and TRBJ2-1; TRBD1 matches 10 bases. The CDR3 loop spans 14 amino acids. CDR1 and CDR2 (germline): DFQATT, SNEGSKA (reference sequence). Trimming took 0 bases from V and 8 from J; bases not matched to a gene: 4.

This clonotype was seen many times. This chain uses TRBV27 with TRBJ2-7; D is possibly TRBD1 (6 bases). Germline CDR1 MNHEY, CDR2 SMNVEV (reference sequence). The length of the CDR3 is 14 residues. V lost 5 bases, J lost 5 bases, and 16 bases lay in between. DNA of the CDR3: TGTGCCAGCAGTCCGAACACAGGGTCCCACGAGCAGTACTTC. The encoded protein is CASSPNTGSHEQYF.

This chain joins TRBV15 and TRBJ1-3; the D gene is possibly TRBD1 (5 bases). V was clipped by 0 bases and J by 4 bases, with 16 bases between them. Germline CDR1 LNHNV, CDR2 YYDKDF (reference sequence). The CDR3 consists of 17 residues. CDR3 DNA: TGTGCCACCAGCAGAGATGCCCACGGGGGTGAAGGAAACACCATATATTTT. Amino acid sequence: CATSRDAHGGEGNTIYF.

This chain connects TRBV5-5 to TRBJ1-2; the D is unclear. Trimming cost V 4 bases and J 1 base, with 8 bases left between them. The CDR3 sequence is 13 residues long. CDR1 and CDR2 (germline): SGHKS, YYEKEE (reference sequence). The DNA for the CDR3 is TGTGCCAGCAGCCGCGACGGTAACTATGGCTACACCTTC. It translates to CASSRDGNYGYTF. The variable domain in full, completed from reference TRBV5-5 and TRBJ1-2, reads DAGVTQSPTHLIKTRGQQVTLRCSPISGHKSVSWYQQVLGQGPQFIFQYYEKEERGRGNFPDRFSARQFPNYSSELNVNALLLGDSALYLCASSRDGNYGYTFGSGTRLTVV.

This clonotype was found many times. V is TRBV6-1 and J is TRBJ1-5, with a tentative D call TRBD1 (6 bases). The CDR3 sequence is 13 residues long. Trimming removed 4 bases at V and 5 bases at J, with 9 bases between. Germline V gene lookup returns CDR1 MNHNS and CDR2 SASEGT. CDR3 region: CASSVQGDQPQHF. The CDR3 DNA reads TGTGCCAGCAGTGTACAGGGTGATCAGCCCCAGCATTTT.

In this sample, this clonotype turned up many times. The rearrangement joins TRBV27 to TRBJ2-3; unclear D gene. V was trimmed by 3 bases and J by 6 bases, leaving 10 bases between them. The CDR3 has 13 amino acids. Germline lookup yields CDR1 MNHEY and CDR2 SMNVEV (reference sequence). CDR3 protein: CASSFFVRDTQYF. The CDR3 DNA is TGTGCCAGCAGTTTCTTCGTTAGGGATACGCAGTATTTT.

This clonotype was seen at least ten times. The V and J genes are TRBV18 and TRBJ1-1; maybe TRBD1 (5 bases). The CDR3 length is 14 residues. V was trimmed by 4 bases and J by 4 bases, leaving 13 bases between them. CDR1 and CDR2 from the germline V gene are KGHSH and LQKENI. The DNA of the CDR3 is TGTGCCAGCTCACATATACAGGTTTCCACTGAAGCTTTCTTT. As protein: CASSHIQVSTEAFF.

The sample holds many counts of this clonotype. CDR3 coding DNA: TGCAGTGCTTTCCCCTCCCGCGGGAGTCCCACAGATACGCAGTATTTT. This gives the protein CSAFPSRGSPTDTQYF. The chain is built from TRBV20-1 and TRBJ2-3; 7 bases are a match to TRBD2. The V segment lost 5 bases and the J segment 2 bases; nucleotides outside the gene matches: 13. Germline-derived CDR1 and CDR2 are DFQATT and SNEGSKA (reference sequence). This CDR3 comprises 16 residues.

V and J are TRBV30 and TRBJ1-2; 7 nucleotides line up with TRBD1. V was clipped by 0 bases and J by 5 bases; unmatched bases: 3. This CDR3 region has 13 residues. CDR1 is GTSNPN and CDR2 is SVGIG in the germline V gene (reference sequence). CDR3 DNA sequence: TGTGCCTGGAGTGTACGCAGGGGGTATGGCTACACCTTC. Its translation: CAWSVRRGYGYTF.